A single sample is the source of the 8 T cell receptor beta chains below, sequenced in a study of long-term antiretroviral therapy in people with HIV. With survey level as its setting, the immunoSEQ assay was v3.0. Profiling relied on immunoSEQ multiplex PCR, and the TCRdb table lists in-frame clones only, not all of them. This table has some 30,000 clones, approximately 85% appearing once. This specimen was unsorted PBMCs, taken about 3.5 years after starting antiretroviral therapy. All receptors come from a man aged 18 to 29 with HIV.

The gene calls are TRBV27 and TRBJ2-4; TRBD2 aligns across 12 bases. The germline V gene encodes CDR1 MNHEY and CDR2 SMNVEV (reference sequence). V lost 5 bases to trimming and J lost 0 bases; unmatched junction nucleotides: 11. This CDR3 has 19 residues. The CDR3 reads CASSPPRLAGGAAKNIQYF. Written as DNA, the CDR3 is TGTGCCAGCAGTCCCCCGAGGCTAGCGGGAGGGGCAGCCAAAAACATTCAGTACTTC.

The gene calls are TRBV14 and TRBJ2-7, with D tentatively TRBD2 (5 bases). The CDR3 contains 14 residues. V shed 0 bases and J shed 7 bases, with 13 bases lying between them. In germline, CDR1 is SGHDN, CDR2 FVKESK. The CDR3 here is CASSQDLEGLEQYF. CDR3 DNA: TGTGCCAGCAGCCAAGATCTAGAGGGCTTGGAGCAGTACTTC.

CDR3 nucleotide sequence: TGTGCCAGCAGTGGCCCCGGGGGTGGGAATCAGCCCCAGCATTTT. Protein sequence: CASSGPGGGNQPQHF. V gene TRBV27 combines with J gene TRBJ1-5; D is perhaps TRBD1 (5 bases). Trimming took 5 bases from V and 4 from J, leaving 15 bases between them. The length of the CDR3 is 15 residues. In germline, CDR1 is MNHEY, CDR2 SMNVEV (reference sequence).

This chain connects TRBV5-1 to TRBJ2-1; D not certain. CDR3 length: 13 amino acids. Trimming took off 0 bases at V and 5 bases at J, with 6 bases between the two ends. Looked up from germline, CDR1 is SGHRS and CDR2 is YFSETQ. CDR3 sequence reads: CASSLEGNNEQFF. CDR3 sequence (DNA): TGCGCCAGCAGCTTGGAGGGCAACAATGAGCAGTTCTTC.

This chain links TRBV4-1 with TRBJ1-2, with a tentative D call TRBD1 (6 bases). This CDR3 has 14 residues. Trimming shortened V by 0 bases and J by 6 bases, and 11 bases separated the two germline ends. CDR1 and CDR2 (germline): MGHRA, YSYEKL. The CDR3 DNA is TGCGCCAGCAGCCAAGAGTCGAGACAGGATGGCTACACCTTC. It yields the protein CASSQESRQDGYTF.

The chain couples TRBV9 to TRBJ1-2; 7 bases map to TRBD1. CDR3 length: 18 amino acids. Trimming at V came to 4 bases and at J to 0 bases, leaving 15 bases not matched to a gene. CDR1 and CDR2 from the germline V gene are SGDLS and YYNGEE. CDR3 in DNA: TGTGCCAGCAGCAAAACCTCGACAGGGACGTACCCTAACTATGGCTACACCTTC. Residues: CASSKTSTGTYPNYGYTF.

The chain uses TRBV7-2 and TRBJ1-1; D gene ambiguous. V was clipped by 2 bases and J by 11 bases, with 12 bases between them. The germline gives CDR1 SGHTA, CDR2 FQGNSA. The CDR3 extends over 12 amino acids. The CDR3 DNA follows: TGTGCCAGCAGCTTACGGACCGGTGGGGCTTTCTTT. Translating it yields CASSLRTGGAFF.

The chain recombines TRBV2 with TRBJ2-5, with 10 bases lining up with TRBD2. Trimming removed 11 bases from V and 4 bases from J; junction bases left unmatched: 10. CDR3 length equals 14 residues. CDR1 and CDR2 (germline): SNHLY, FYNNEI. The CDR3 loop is CAGSGRPAGETQYF. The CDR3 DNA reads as TGTGCCGGTAGCGGGAGGCCCGCTGGAGAGACCCAGTACTTC. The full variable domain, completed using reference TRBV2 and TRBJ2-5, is EPEVTQTPSHQVTQMGQEVILRCVPISNHLYFYWYRQILGQKVEFLVSFYNNEISEKSEIFDDQFSVERPDGSNFTLKIRSTKLEDSAMYFCAGSGRPAGETQYFGPGTRLLVL.